Following are 4 T cell receptor beta chains from one sample sequenced in a study of molecular identifiers for immune sequencing clone quantification. TCRdb re-analysed the PCR reads in MiXCR, keeping a single row per CDR3 protein. Among about 89,000 distinct CDR3 sequences, under 20% were seen once, and the ten largest hold around 0.91%. The material sequenced was naive CD8+ T cells from blood, with Jurkat cell RNA spiked in. Subset meaning: FACS-sorted CD8+CD4-CCR7+CD45RA+ naive T cells. All receptors derive from a human donor in good health. Some libraries in this study had Jurkat cell RNA spiked in.

Comments on this clonotype: A much larger clone lies a single base off, so this may be a read error. J is TRBJ1-5 and V is TRBV28; D ambiguous. The CDR3 consists of 16 residues. The V gene's germline CDR1 is MDHEN and CDR2 SYDVKM. CDR3 nucleotide sequence: TGTGCCAGCAGCCCCTGGGTGGCTTATAGCAATCAGCCCCGGCATTTT. This encodes CASSPWVAYSNQPRHF.

This clonotype was observed at least ten times. The chain employs TRBV6-2 or TRBV6-3 and TRBJ1-4, with a tentative D call TRBD1 (5 bases). With 7 bases removed from V and 8 bases from J, the gap between germline ends came to 23 bases. The CDR3 has 16 residues. Germline-derived CDR1 and CDR2 are MNHEY and SVGEGT. Here the CDR3 DNA reads TGTGCCAGCACTGCCTCCGGGACGGATTATTTGGAAAAACTGTTTTTT. Its protein product is CASTASGTDYLEKLFF.

This clonotype was seen at least ten times. V usage is TRBV19 and J usage is TRBJ2-1, with D unclear. Deletions cut 3 bases from V and 4 bases from J, with 7 bases between. Germline V gene lookup returns CDR1 LNHDA and CDR2 SQIVND (reference sequence). This CDR3 spans 13 amino acids. The CDR3 DNA reads as TGTGCCAGTAGTATCGCTATTTACAATGAGCAGTTCTTC. It encodes CASSIAIYNEQFF.

Points on this clonotype: A clone one base away is much larger, so this may be a read error. This chain joins TRBV7-9 and TRBJ1-5; D is uncertain. The CDR3 sequence is 15 residues long. Germline CDR1 and CDR2: SEHNR and FQNEAQ (reference sequence). V gave up 0 bases and J gave up 0 bases, with 6 bases separating them. The CDR3 region has the DNA TGTGCCAGCAGCTTAGCAGGGCTTAGCAATCAGCCCCAGCATTTT. Its protein is CASSLAGLSNQPQHF.